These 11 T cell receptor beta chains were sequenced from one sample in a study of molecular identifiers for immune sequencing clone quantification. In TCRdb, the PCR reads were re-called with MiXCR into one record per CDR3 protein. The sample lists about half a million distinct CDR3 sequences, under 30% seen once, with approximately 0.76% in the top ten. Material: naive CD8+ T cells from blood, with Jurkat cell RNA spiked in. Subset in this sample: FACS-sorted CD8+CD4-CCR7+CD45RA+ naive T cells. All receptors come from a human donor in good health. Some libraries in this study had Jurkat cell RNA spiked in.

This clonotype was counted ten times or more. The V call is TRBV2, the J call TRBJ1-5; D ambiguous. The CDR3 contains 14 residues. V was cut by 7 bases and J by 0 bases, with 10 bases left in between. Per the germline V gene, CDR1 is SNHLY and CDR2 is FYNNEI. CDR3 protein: CASKYGDSNQPQHF. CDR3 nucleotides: TGTGCCAGCAAATACGGAGATAGCAATCAGCCCCAGCATTTT.

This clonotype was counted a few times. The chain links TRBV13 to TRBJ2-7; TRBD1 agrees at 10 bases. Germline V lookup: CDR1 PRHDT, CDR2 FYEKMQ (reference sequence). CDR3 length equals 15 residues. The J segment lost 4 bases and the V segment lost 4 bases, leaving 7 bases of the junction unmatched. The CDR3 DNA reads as TGTGCCAGCAGCTCCAATGACAGGGGGCGGTACGAGCAGTACTTC. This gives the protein CASSSNDRGRYEQYF.

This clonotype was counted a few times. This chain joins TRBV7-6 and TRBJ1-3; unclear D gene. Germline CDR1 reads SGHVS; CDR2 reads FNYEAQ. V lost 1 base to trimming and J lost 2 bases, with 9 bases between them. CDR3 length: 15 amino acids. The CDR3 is CASSLEGSAGNTIYF. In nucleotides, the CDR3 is TGTGCCAGCAGCTTAGAGGGCAGCGCTGGAAACACCATATATTTT.

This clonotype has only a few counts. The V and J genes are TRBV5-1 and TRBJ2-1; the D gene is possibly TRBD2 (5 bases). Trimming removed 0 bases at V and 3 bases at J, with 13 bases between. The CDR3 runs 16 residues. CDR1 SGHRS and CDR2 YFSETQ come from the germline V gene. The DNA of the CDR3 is TGCGCCAGCAGCTTGGCCCCGGAGGACGTCTACAATGAGCAGTTCTTC. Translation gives CASSLAPEDVYNEQFF.

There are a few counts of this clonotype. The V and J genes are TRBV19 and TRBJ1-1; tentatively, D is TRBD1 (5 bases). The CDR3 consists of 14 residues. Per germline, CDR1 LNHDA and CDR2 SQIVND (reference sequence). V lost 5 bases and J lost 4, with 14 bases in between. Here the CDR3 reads CASSGGGRGTEAFF. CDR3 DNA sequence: TGTGCCAGTAGTGGAGGAGGGAGGGGCACTGAAGCTTTCTTT.

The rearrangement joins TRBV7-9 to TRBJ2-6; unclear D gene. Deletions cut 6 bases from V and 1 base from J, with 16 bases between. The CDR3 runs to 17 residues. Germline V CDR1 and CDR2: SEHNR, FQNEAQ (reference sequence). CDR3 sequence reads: CASRDPESISGANVLTF. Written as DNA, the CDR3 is TGTGCCAGCAGGGATCCCGAGAGTATATCTGGGGCCAACGTCCTGACTTTC. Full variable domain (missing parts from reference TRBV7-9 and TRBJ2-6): DTGVSQNPRHKITKRGQNVTFRCDPISEHNRLYWYRQTLGQGPEFLTYFQNEAQLEKSRLLSDRFSAERPKGSFSTLEIQRTEQGDSAMYLCASRDPESISGANVLTFGAGSRLTVL.

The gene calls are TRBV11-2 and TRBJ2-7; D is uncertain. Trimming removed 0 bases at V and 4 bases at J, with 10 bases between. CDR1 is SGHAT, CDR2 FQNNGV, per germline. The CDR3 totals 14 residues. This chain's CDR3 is CASSLEVIDYEQYF. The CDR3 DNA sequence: TGTGCCAGCAGCTTAGAGGTCATCGATTACGAGCAGTACTTC.

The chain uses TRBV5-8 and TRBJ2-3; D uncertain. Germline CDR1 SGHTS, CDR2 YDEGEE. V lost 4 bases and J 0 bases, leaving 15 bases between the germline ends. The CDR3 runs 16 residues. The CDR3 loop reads CASSPEPSYSTDTQYF. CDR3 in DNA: TGTGCCAGCAGCCCCGAGCCCAGTTATAGCACAGATACGCAGTATTTT.

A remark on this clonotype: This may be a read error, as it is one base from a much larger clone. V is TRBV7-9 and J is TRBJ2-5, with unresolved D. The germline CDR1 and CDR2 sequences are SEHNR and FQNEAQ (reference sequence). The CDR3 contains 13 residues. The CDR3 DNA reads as TGTGCCGGCAGCTTAGAGTTTATAGAGACCCAGTACTTC. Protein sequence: CAGSLEFIETQYF.

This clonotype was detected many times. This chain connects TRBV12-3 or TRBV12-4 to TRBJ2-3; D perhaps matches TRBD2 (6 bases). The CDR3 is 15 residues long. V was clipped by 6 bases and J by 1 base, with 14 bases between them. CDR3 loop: CASSSSGLRTDTQYF. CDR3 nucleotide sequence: TGTGCCAGCAGCTCCTCGGGACTTCGCACAGATACGCAGTATTTT.

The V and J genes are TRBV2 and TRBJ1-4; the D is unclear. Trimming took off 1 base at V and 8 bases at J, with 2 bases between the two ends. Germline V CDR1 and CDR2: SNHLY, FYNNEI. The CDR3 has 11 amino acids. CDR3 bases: TGTGCCAGCAGTGAAGAGGAAAAACTGTTTTTT. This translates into CASSEEEKLFF.